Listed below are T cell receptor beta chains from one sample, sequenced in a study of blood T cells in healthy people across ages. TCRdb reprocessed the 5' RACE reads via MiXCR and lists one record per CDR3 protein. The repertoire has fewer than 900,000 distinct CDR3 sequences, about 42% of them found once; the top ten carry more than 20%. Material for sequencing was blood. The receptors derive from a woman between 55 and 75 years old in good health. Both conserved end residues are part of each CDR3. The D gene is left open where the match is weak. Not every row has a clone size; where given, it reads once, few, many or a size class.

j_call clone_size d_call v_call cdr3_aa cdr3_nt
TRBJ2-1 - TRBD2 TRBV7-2 CASSSQLAGAASDKQFF TGTGCCAGCAGCTCGCAACTAGCGGGAGCGGCGAGCGATAAGCAGTTCTTC
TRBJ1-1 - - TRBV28 CASIKVGAFF TGTGCCAGCATTAAGGTGGGGGCTTTCTTT
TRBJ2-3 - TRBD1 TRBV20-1 CSATRQGAADTQYF TGCAGTGCTACTAGACAGGGGGCGGCAGATACGCAGTATTTT
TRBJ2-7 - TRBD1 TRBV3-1 CASSRILRQGDREQYF TGTGCCAGCAGCCGGATCCTCCGGCAGGGGGATCGTGAGCAGTACTTC
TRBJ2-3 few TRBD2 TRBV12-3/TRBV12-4 CASSLWVAGGSDTQYF TGTGCCAGCAGTTTATGGGTAGCGGGAGGTTCGGATACGCAGTATTTT
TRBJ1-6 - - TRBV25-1 CASSGGSSNSPLHF TGTGCCAGCAGTGGAGGGTCGAGCAATTCACCCCTCCACTTT
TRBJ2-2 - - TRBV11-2 CASSQRGHGELFF TGTGCCAGCAGCCAACGGGGACACGGGGAGCTGTTTTTT
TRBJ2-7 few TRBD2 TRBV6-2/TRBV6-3 CASTTGLAGGTYEQYF TGTGCCAGCACTACCGGCCTAGCGGGAGGGACCTACGAGCAGTACTTC
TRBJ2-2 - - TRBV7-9 CASSLVQGKAGELFF TGTGCCAGCAGCTTAGTTCAGGGGAAGGCCGGGGAGCTGTTTTTT
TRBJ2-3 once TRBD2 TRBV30 CAWSQGLVVYTDTQYF TGTGCCTGGAGTCAGGGACTAGTGGTGTACACAGATACGCAGTATTTT
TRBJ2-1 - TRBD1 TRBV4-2 CASSQDRTGSYNGQFF TGTGCCAGCAGCCAAGATCGGACAGGGTCCTACAATGGGCAGTTCTTC
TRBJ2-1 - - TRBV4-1 CASSQTAGGSISPYNEQFF TGCGCCAGCAGCCAGACCGCCGGGGGCTCGATATCACCCTACAATGAGCAGTTCTTC
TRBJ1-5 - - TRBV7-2 CASSLFAVRDQPQHF TGTGCCAGCAGCTTATTTGCCGTTCGGGATCAGCCCCAGCATTTT
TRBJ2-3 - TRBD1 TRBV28 CASRGPGQGKDTDTQYF TGTGCCAGCAGGGGGCCCGGACAGGGCAAAGATACAGATACGCAGTATTTT
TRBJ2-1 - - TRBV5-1 CASSLGWEHYNEQFF TGCGCCAGCAGCCTCGGGTGGGAGCACTACAATGAGCAGTTCTTC
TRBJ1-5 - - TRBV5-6 CASSSAGYSNQPQHF TGTGCCAGCAGCTCAGCGGGGTATAGCAATCAGCCCCAGCATTTT
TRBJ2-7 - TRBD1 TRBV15 CATSRGGTGDYEQYF TGTGCCACCAGCAGAGGGGGGACAGGGGATTACGAGCAGTACTTC
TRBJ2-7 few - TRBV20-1 CSAPATHGAYEQYF TGCAGCGCCCCAGCGACACATGGGGCCTACGAGCAGTACTTC
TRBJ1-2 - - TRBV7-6 CASSSDPGEEDYTF TGTGCCAGCAGCTCAGACCCAGGGGAAGAGGACTACACCTTC
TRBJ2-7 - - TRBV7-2 CASSSYLGASYEQYF TGTGCCAGCAGCTCTTACCTGGGGGCGTCCTACGAGCAGTACTTC
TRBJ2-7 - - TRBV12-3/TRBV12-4 CASSFVRQGGYEQYF TGTGCCAGCTCTTTTGTCCGACAGGGAGGCTACGAGCAGTACTTC
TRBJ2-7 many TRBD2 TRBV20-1 CSALLLAGGWYEQYF TGCAGTGCCCTACTACTAGCGGGAGGTTGGTACGAGCAGTACTTC
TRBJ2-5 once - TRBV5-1 CASSLVWFREAVEETQYF TGCGCCAGCAGCTTGGTCTGGTTCCGAGAGGCGGTGGAAGAGACCCAGTACTTC
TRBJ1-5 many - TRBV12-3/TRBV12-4 CASSLGQNQPQHF TGTGCCAGCAGTTTAGGGCAAAATCAGCCCCAGCATTTT